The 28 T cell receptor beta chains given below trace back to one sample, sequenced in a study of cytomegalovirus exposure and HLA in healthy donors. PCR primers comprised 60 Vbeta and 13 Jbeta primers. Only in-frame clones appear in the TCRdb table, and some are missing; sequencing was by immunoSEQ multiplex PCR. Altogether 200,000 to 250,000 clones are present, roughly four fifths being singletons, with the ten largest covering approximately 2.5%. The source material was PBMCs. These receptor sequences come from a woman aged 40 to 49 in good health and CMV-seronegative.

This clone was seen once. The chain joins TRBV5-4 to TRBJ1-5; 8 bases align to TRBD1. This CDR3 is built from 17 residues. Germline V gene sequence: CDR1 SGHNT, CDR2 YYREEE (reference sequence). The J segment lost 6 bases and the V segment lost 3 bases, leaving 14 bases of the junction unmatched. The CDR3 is CASSSRRGRGQSQPQHF. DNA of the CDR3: TGTGCCAGCAGCTCCCGGCGGGGCAGGGGGCAGAGTCAGCCCCAGCATTTT.

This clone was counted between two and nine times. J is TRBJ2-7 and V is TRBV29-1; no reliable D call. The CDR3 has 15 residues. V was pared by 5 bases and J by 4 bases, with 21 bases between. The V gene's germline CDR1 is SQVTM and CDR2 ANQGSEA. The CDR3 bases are TGCAGCGTTTTTTTCAAGCAGAAGGCGGCATACGAGCAGTACTTC. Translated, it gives CSVFFKQKAAYEQYF.

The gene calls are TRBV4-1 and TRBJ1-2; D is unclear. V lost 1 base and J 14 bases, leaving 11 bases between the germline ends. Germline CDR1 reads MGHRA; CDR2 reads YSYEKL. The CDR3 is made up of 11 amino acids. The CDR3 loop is CASSQVARKTF. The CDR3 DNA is TGCGCCAGCAGCCAAGTTGCCAGGAAAACCTTC.

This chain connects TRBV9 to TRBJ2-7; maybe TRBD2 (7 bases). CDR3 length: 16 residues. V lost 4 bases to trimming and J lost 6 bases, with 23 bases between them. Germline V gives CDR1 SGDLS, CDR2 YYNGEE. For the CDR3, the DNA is TGTGCCAGCAGCCCTAGGGGGGGGGCGGATGAATCCGAGCAGTACTTC. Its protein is CASSPRGGADESEQYF.

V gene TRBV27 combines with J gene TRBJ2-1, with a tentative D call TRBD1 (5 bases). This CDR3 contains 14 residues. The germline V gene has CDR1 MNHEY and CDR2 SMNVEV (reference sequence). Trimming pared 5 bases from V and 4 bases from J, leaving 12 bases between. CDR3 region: CASSGWGLYNEQFF. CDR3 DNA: TGTGCCAGCAGTGGGTGGGGCTTATACAATGAGCAGTTCTTC.

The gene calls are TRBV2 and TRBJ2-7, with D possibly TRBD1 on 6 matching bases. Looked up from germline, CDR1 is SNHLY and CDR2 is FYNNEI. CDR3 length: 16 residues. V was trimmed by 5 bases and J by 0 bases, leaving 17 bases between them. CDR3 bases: TGTGCCAGCAGTTTTCCGGGACACGGGGCCTCCTACGAGCAGTACTTC. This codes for CASSFPGHGASYEQYF.

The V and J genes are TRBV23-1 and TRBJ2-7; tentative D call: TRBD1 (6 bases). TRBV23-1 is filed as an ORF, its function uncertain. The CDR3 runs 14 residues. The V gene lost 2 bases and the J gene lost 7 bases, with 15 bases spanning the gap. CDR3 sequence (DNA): TGCGCCAGCAGTCAAAGGGACAACTTGGGTGAGCAGTACTTC. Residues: CASSQRDNLGEQYF.

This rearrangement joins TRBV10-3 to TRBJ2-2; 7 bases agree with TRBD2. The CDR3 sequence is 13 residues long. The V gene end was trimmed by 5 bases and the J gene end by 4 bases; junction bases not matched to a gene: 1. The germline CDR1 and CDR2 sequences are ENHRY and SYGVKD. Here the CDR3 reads CAISSSGTGELFF. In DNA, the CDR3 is TGTGCCATCAGTTCTAGCGGCACCGGGGAGCTGTTTTTT.

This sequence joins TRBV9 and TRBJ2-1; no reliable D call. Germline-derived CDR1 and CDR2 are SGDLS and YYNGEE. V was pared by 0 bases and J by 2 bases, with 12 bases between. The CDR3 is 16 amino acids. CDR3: CASSVGVLPAYNEQFF. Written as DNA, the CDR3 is TGTGCCAGCAGCGTAGGAGTGTTGCCCGCCTACAATGAGCAGTTCTTC. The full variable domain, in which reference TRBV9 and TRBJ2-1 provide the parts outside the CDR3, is DSGVTQTPKHLITATGQRVTLRCSPRSGDLSVYWYQQSLDQGLQFLIQYYNGEERAKGNILERFSAQQFPDLHSELNLSSLELGDSALYFCASSVGVLPAYNEQFFGPGTRLTVL.

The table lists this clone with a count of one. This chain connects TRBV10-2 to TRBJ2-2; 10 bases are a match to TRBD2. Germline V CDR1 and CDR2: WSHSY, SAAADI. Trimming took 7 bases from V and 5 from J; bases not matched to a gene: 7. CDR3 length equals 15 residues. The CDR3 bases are TGCGCCAGCAAGCGGGAGGGCCGGTTAACCGGGGAGCTGTTTTTT. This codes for CASKREGRLTGELFF.

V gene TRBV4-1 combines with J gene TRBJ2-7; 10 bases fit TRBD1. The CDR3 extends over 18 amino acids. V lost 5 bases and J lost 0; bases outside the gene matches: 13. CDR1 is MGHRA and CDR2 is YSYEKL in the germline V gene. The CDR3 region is CASSASPPGTGASYEQYF. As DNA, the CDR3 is TGCGCCAGCAGCGCATCACCCCCCGGGACAGGGGCCTCCTACGAGCAGTACTTC.

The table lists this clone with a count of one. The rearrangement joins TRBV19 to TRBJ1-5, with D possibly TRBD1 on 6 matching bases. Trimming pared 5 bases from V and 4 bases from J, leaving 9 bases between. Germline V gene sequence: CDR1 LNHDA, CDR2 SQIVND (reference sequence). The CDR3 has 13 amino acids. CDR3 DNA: TGTGCCAGTAGTTTTCAGGGGAATCAGCCCCAGCATTTT. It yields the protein CASSFQGNQPQHF. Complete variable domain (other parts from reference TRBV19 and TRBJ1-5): DGGITQSPKYLFRKEGQNVTLSCEQNLNHDAMYWYRQDPGQGLRLIYYSQIVNDFQKGDIAEGYSVSREKKESFPLTVTSAQKNPTAFYLCASSFQGNQPQHFGDGTRLSIL.

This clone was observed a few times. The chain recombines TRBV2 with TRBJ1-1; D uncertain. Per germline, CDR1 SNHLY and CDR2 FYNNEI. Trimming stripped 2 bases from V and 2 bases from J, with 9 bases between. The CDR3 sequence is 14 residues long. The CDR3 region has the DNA TGTGCCAGCAGTGAACTACGGGGAAACACTGAAGCTTTCTTT. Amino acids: CASSELRGNTEAFF.

The CDR3 nucleotides are TGTGCCAGCAGCTTAGCCCAGGGACAGGGTGGAGAGACCCAGTACTTC. It encodes CASSLAQGQGGETQYF. This sequence joins TRBV7-8 and TRBJ2-5, with 9 bases matching TRBD1. V shed 0 bases and J 4 bases; nucleotides not matched to a gene: 6. The CDR3 has 16 residues. Germline V CDR1 and CDR2: SGHVS, FQNEAQ. The entire variable domain, with the rest obtained from reference TRBV7-8 and TRBJ2-5, is as follows: GAGVSQSPRYKVAKRGQDVALRCDPISGHVSLFWYQQALGQGPEFLTYFQNEAQLDKSGLPSDRFFAERPEGSVSTLKIQRTQQEDSAVYLCASSLAQGQGGETQYFGPGTRLLVL.

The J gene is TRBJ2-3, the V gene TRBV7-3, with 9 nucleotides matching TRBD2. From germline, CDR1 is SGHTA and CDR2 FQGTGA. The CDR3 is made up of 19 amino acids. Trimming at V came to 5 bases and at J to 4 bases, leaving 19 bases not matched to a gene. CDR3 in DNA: TGTGCCAGCAGCCCCCGGGGAACTAGCGGGTCCTCTCGCGCAGATACGCAGTATTTT. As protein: CASSPRGTSGSSRADTQYF.

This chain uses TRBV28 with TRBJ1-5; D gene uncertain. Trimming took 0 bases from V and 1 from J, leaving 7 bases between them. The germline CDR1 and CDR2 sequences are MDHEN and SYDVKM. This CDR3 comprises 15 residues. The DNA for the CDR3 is TGTGCCAGCAGTTTATGGGAGTCGAGCAATCAGCCCCAGCATTTT. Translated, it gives CASSLWESSNQPQHF.

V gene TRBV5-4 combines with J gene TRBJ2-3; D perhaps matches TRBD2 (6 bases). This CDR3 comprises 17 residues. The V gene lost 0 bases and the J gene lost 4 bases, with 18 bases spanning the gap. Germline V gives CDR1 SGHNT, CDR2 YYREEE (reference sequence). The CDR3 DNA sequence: TGTGCCAGCAGCTTGGTGGTTTCGGCGGGATTAGCAGATACGCAGTATTTT. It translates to CASSLVVSAGLADTQYF.

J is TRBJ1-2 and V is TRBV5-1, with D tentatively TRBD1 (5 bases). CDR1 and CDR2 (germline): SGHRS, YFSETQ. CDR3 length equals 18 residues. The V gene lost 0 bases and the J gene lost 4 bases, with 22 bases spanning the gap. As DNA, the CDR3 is TGCGCCAGCAGCTTGGCCGGTTTTGGAGGGGCGATTACCTATGGCTACACCTTC. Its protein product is CASSLAGFGGAITYGYTF.

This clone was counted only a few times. The CDR3 DNA follows: TGCGCCAGCAGCCAAGACAGGGCTCAGCCCCAGCATTTT. Translating gives CASSQDRAQPQHF. The chain couples TRBV4-1 to TRBJ1-5, with a weak D call TRBD1 (5 bases). The CDR3 loop spans 13 amino acids. The V and J ends lost 0 bases and 6 bases respectively, with 6 bases between them. Germline values: CDR1 MGHRA, CDR2 YSYEKL.

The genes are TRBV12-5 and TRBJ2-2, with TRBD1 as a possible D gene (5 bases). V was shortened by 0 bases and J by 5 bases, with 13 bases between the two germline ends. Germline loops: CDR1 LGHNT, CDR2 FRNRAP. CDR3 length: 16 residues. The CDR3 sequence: CASGLVVGPDTGELFF. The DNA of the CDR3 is TGTGCTAGTGGTTTGGTGGTGGGGCCTGATACCGGGGAGCTGTTTTTT.

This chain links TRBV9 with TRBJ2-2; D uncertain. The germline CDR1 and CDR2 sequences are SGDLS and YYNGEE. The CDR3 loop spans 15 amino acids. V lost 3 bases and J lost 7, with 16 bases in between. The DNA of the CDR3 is TGTGCCAGCAGCGAAAGTCCCCTGAGCCTCGGGGAGCTGTTTTTT. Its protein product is CASSESPLSLGELFF.

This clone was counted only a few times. In DNA, the CDR3 is TGTGCCAGCAGTGAACTCGGGCCCCAGCATTTT. Translated, it gives CASSELGPQHF. V and J are TRBV6-1 and TRBJ1-5; no clear D. CDR3 length: 11 residues. CDR1 and CDR2 from the germline V gene are MNHNS and SASEGT. The germline V and J ends were trimmed by 2 bases and 9 bases, with 5 bases remaining between them.

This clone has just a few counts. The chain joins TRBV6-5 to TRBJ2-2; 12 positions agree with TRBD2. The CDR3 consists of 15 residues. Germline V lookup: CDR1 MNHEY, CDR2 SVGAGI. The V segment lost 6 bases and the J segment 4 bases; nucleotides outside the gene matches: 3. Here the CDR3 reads CASRLAGGATGELFF. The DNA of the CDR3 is TGTGCCAGCAGACTAGCGGGAGGAGCCACCGGGGAGCTGTTTTTT.

The CDR3 loop is CASRGLAGGPYEQYF. CDR3 coding DNA: TGTGCCAGCAGGGGACTAGCGGGAGGGCCGTACGAGCAGTACTTC. The V call is TRBV2, the J call TRBJ2-7, with TRBD2 matching over 16 bases. This CDR3 spans 15 amino acids. V lost 6 bases to trimming and J lost 4 bases; unmatched junction nucleotides: 3. From germline, CDR1 is SNHLY and CDR2 FYNNEI.

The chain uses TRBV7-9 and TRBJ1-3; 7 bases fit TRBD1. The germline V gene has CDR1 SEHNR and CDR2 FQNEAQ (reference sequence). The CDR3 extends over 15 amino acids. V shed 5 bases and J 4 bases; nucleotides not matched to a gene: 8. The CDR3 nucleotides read TGTGCCAGCAGCCGCCAGACAGGGCGCGGAAACACCATATATTTT. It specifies CASSRQTGRGNTIYF.

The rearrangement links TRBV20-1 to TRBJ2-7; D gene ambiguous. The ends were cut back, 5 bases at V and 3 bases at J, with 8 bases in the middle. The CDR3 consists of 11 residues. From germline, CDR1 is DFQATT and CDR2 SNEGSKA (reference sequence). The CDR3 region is CSASGDYEQYF. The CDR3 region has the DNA TGCAGTGCTTCCGGTGACTACGAGCAGTACTTC.

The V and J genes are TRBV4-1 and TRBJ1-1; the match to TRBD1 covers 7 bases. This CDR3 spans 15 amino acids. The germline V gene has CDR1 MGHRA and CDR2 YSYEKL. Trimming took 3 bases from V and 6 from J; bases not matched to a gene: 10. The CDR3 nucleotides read TGCGCCAGCAGCCAGATGATCAGGGGGTACGCTGAAGCTTTCTTT. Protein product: CASSQMIRGYAEAFF.

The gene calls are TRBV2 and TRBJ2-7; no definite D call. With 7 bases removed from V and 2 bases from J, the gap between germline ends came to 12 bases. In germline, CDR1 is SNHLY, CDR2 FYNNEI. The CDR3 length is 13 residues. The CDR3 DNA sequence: TGTGCCAGCAAGATTGGAGTACCCTACGAGCAGTACTTC. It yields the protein CASKIGVPYEQYF.